Detailed here is one T cell receptor beta chain. These data belong to a study of blood T cell repertoires in COVID-19. Overall study: Samples came from the United States, Italy and Spain, spanning acute and convalescent COVID-19. Sources were T cells, B-cell-depleted T cells, or PBMCs; the material itself was cDNA or gDNA.

How the authors handled the data: Amplification of reference gene primers was used by the study to estimate nucleated cell counts. TCRdb keeps only in-frame clones here, not all; method: immunoSEQ multiplex PCR. That table supplies the V and J calls and clone size; D and trimming were determined from the DNA. The data contain more than 350,000 clones, around 87% of them singletons. Germline CDR1 reads SGHTA; CDR2 reads FQGNSA. The CDR3 runs 15 residues. The V gene lost 4 bases and the J gene lost 3 bases, with 14 bases spanning the gap. Patients in Seattle were enrolled during active infection, then followed longitudinally.

This receptor was identified in a woman younger than 45 with COVID-19, enrolled during active disease. The sequenced sample consisted of peripheral blood. This chain links TRBV7-2 with TRBJ2-3; D is possibly TRBD2 (5 bases). The CDR3 nucleotides are TGTGCCAGCAGCTCCCGAGGGCTGAGAACAGATACGCAGTATTTT. Protein product: CASSSRGLRTDTQYF.